Detailed here is one T cell receptor beta chain. Using immunoSEQ multiplex PCR, the repertoire was profiled, and TCRdb retains in-frame clones only, with some absent. The sample includes roughly 93,000 clones, 80% to 90% of them seen just once. This sample was included in a study of preoperative IRX-2 immunotherapy in early breast cancer. Documented treatment: preoperative locoregional IRX-2 cytokine immunotherapy. This phase Ib study tested locoregional IRX-2 cytokine immunotherapy given before surgery. Trimming removed 5 bases from V and 8 bases from J; junction bases left unmatched: 10. The length of the CDR3 is 15 residues. Germline CDR1 is SNHLY and CDR2 is FYNNEI.

The chain couples TRBV2 to TRBJ2-1, with 9 bases aligning to TRBD2. The source material was tumor tissue, sampled after IRX-2 immunotherapy. The sequence derives from a human donor with breast cancer. The CDR3 region is CASSFNGLASHEQFF. For the CDR3, the DNA is TGTGCCAGCAGTTTCAATGGACTAGCGTCCCATGAGCAGTTCTTC.